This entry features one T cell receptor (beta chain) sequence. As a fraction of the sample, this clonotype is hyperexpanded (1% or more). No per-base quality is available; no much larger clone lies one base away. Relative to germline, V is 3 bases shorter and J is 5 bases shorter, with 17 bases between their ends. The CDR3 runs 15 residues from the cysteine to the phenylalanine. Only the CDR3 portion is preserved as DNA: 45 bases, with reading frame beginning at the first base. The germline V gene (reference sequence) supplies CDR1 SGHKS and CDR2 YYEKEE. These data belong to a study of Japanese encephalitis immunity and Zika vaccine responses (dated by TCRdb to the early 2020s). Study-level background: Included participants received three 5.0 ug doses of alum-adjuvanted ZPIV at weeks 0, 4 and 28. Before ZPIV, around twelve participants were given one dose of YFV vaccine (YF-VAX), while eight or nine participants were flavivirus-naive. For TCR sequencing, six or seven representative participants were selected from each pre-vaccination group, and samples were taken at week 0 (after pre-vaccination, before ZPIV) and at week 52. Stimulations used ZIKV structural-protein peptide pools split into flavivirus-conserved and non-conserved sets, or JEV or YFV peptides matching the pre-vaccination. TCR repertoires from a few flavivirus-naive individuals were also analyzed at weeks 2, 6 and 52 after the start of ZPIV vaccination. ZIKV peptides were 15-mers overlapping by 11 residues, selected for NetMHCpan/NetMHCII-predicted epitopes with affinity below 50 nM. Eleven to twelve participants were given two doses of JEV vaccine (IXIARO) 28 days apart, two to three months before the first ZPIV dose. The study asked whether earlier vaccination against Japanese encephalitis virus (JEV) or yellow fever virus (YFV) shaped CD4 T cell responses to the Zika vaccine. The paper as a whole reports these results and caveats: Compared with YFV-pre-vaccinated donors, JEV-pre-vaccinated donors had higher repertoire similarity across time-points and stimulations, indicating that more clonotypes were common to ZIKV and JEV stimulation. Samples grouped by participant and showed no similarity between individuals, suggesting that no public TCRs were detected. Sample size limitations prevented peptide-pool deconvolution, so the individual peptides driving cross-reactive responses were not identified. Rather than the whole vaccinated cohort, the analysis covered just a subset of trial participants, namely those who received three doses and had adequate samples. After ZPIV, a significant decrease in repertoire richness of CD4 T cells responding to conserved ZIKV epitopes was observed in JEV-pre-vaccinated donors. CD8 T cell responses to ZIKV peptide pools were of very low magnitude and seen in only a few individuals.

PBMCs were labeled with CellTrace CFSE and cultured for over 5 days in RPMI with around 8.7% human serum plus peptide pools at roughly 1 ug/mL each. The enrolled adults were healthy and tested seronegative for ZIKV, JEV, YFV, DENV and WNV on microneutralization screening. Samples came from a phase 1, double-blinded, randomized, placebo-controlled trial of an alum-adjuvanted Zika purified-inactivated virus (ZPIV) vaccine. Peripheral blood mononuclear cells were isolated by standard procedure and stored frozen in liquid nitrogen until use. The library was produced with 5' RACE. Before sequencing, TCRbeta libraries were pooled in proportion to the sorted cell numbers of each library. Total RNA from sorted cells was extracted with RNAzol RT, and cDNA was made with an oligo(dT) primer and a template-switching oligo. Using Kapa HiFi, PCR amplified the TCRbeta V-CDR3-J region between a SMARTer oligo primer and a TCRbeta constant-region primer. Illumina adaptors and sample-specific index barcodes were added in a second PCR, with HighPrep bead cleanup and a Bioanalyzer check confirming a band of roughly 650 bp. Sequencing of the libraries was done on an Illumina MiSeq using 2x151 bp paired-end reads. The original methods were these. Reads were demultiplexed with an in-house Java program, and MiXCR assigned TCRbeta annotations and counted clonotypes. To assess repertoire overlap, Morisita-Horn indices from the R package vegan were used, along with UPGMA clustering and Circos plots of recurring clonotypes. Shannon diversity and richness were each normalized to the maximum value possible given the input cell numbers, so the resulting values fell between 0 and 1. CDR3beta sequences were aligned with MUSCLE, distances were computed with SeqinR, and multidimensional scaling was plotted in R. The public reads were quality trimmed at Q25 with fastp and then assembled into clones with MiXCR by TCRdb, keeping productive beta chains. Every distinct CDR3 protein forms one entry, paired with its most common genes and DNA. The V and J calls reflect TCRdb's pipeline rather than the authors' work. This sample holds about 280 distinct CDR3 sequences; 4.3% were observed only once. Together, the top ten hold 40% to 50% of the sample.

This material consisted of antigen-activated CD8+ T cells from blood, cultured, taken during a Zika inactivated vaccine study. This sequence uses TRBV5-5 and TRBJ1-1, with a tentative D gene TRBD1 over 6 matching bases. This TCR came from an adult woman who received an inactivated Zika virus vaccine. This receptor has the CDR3 CASSSLAGGQTEAFF. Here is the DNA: TGTGCCAGCAGCTCCCTTGCTGGGGGGCAAACTGAAGCTTTCTTT.